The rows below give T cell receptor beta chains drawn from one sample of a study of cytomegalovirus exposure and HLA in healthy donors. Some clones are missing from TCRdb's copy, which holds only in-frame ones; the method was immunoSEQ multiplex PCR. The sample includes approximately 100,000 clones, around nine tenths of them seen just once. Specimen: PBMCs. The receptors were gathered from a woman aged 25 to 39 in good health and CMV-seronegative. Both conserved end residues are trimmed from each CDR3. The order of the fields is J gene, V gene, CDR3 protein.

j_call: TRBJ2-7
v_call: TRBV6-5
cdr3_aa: ASSLLDPRREQY

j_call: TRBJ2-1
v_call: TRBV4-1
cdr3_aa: ASSQWGAADSYNEQF

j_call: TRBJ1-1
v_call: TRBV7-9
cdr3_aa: ASSGGGEQAEAF

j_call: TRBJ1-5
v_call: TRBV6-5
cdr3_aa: ASSQGQGNQPQH

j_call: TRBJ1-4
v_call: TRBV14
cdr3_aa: ASSPHRGRDEKLF

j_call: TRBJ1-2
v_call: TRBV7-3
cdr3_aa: ASSHTPPDGYT

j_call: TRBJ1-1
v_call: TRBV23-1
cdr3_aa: ASSQYTDSLEAF

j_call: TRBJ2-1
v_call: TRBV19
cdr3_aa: ASSTSGRSDEQF

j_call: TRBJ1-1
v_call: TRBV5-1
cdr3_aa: ASSFRTETEAF

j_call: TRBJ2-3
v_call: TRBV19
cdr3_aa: ASNRGKFTDTQY

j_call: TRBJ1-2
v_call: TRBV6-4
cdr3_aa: ASSAEGDYGYT

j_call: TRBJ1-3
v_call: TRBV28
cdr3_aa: ASSRQGIASGNTIY

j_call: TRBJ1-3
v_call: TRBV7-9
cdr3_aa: ASSPRGSSGNTIY

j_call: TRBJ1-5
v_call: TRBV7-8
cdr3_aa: ASGQGNQPQH

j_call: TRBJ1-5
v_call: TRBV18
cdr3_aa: ASSPLYRDQPQH

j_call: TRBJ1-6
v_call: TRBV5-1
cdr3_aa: ASSLDTGAHSPLH

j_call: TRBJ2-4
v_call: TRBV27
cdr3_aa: ASSLQGGIQY

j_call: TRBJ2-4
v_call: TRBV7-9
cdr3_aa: ASSLTGTEDIQY

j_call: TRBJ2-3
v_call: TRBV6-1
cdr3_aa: ASGSSGRATDTQY

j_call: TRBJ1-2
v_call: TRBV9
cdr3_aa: ASSVEGGPGLGYGYT

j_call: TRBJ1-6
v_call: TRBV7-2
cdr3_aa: ASRTQGYNSPLH

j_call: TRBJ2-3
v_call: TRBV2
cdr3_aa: ARGSGSTDTQY

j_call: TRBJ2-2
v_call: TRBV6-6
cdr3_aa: ATIVGTVNTGELF

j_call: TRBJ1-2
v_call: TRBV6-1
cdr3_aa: ASSENWRGADYGYT

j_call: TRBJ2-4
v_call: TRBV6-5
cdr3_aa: ASSVDDRGNIQY

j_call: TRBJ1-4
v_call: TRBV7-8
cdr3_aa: ASSPMVTTNEKLF

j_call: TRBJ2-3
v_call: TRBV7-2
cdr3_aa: ASSYPPGTQY

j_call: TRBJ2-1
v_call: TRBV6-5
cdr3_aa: ASSYSGGSNHNEQF

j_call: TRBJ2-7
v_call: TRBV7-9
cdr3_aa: ASSLATGIWAYEQY

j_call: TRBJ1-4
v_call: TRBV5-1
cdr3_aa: ASRDSGGTNEKLF

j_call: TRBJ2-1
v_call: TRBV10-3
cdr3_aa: AIRGLAGVGEQF

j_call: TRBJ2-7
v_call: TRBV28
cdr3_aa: ASSLTFGEQY

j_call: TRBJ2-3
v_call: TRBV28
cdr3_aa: ASSFPRLAGPPYTQY

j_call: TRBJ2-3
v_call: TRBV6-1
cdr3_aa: ASDWTGSTDTQY

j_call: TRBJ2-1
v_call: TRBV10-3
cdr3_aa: AISESTGVTEQF

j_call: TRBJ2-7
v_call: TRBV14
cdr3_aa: ASSPRGGYEQY

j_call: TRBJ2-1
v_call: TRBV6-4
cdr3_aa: ASSEVPGNEQF

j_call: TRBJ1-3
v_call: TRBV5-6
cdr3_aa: ASSLGQKGNTIY

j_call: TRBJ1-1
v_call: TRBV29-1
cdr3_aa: SVAAGVAF

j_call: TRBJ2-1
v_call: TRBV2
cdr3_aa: ASSDVTGGRNEQF

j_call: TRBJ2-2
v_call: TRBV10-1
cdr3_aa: ASSDLEGGAGELF

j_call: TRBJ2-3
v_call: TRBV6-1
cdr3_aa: ASSDRSSGGASTDTQY

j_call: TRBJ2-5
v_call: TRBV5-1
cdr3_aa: ASSLVGGSVKETQY

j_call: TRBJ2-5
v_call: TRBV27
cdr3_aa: ASSLSPRGRETQY

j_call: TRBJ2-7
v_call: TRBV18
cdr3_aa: ASSPPLTGLSRYEQY

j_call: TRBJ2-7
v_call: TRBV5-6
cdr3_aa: ASSLDVVSYEQY

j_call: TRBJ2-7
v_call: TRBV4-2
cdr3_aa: ASSQQHRDYEQY

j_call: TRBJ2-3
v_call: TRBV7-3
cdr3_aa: ASSLTGLSRDTQY

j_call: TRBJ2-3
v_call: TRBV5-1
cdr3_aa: ASSLRYTDTQY

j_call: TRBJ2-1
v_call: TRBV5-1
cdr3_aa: ASSREGLEQF